The 20 T cell receptor beta chains in this list originate from one sample, sequenced in a study of T cell changes during pregnancy in multiple sclerosis. The table came from immunoSEQ multiplex PCR; TCRdb's copy has only in-frame clones and leaves some out. The sample lists approximately 11,000 clones; about 89% were seen once. Source: CD8+ T cells from peripheral blood mononuclear cells, taken in the first trimester of pregnancy. The receptors here all came from a female donor in good health, enrolled as a control in a pregnancy study.

V gene TRBV5-1 combines with J gene TRBJ2-5; D is perhaps TRBD1 (6 bases). The CDR3 contains 16 residues. Trimming removed 1 base from V and 2 bases from J, with 15 bases in between. CDR1 and CDR2 (germline): SGHRS, YFSETQ. CDR3 protein: CASSLWAAGAQETQYF. The CDR3 coding sequence is TGCGCCAGCAGCTTGTGGGCCGCAGGGGCACAAGAGACCCAGTACTTC.

The rearrangement links TRBV6-6 to TRBJ2-1, with 7 bases that match TRBD2. The CDR3 sequence is 15 residues long. After removal of 2 bases from V and 7 bases from J, the junction contained 8 bases not matched to a gene. The germline CDR1 and CDR2 sequences are MNHNY and SVGAGI (reference sequence). CDR3 amino acids: CASSYPIAGSNEQFF. CDR3 sequence (DNA): TGTGCCAGCAGTTACCCGATAGCGGGTTCGAATGAGCAGTTCTTC.

The chain is built from TRBV19 and TRBJ2-7; D is ambiguous. Trimming removed 3 bases at V and 2 bases at J, with 8 bases between. The CDR3 totals 13 residues. In germline, CDR1 is LNHDA, CDR2 SQIVND (reference sequence). This CDR3 reads CASSIQVAYEQYF. The CDR3 nucleotides are TGTGCCAGTAGTATTCAAGTAGCCTACGAGCAGTACTTC.

The rearrangement uses TRBV19 and TRBJ2-7; perhaps TRBD2 as D (6 bases). V gave up 5 bases and J gave up 0 bases, with 11 bases separating them. This CDR3 spans 14 amino acids. Germline CDR1 and CDR2: LNHDA and SQIVND (reference sequence). DNA for the CDR3: TGTGCCAGTAGTCCGGACTACAGCTCCTACGAGCAGTACTTC. Residues: CASSPDYSSYEQYF.

V and J are TRBV19 and TRBJ2-1, with a tentative D call TRBD2 (6 bases). Trimming took off 6 bases at V and 2 bases at J, with 23 bases between the two ends. Looked up from germline, CDR1 is LNHDA and CDR2 is SQIVND (reference sequence). The CDR3 loop spans 18 amino acids. CDR3 bases: TGTGCCAGTAGCCCCCAGGAAGGAGGGATCGTAACCTACAATGAGCAGTTCTTC. This gives the protein CASSPQEGGIVTYNEQFF.

The CDR3 DNA follows: TGTGCCAGCAGGACTAATCTTGAGCAGTTCTTC. This codes for CASRTNLEQFF. The chain joins TRBV6-6 to TRBJ2-1; maybe TRBD2 (5 bases). V lost 6 bases and J 9 bases, leaving 9 bases between the germline ends. Germline V lookup: CDR1 MNHNY, CDR2 SVGAGI (reference sequence). The CDR3 covers 11 residues.

In this sample, this clone turned up once. J is TRBJ2-7 and V is TRBV27, with 7 bases matching TRBD1. J was trimmed by 2 bases and V by 4 bases; bases with no gene match: 17. Germline assignment: CDR1 MNHEY and CDR2 SMNVEV (reference sequence). This CDR3 spans 18 amino acids. The CDR3 loop is CASSSIRTGYLETYEQYF. The DNA of the CDR3 is TGTGCCAGCAGTTCGATTCGGACAGGTTATTTAGAGACCTACGAGCAGTACTTC.

The chain employs TRBV6-5 and TRBJ2-2, with a weak D call TRBD1 (5 bases). Per germline, CDR1 MNHEY and CDR2 SVGAGI. This CDR3 spans 15 amino acids. Trimming shortened V by 6 bases and J by 6 bases, and 17 bases separated the two germline ends. The CDR3 sequence: CASSSTNRFPGELFF. The CDR3, as DNA: TGTGCCAGCAGCTCCACCAACAGGTTCCCCGGGGAGCTGTTTTTT.

This sequence joins TRBV5-6 and TRBJ2-3, with 7 nucleotides matching TRBD2. Germline V CDR1 and CDR2: SGHDT, YYEEEE. V shed 0 bases and J 4 bases; nucleotides not matched to a gene: 14. The CDR3 is 18 amino acids. The CDR3 DNA reads as TGTGCCAGCAGCTTGGACAGCGGGGTTGGCTTTGGGGCAGATACGCAGTATTTT. Its protein is CASSLDSGVGFGADTQYF.

This chain links TRBV5-6 with TRBJ1-2, with 7 bases fitting TRBD1. CDR1 SGHDT and CDR2 YYEEEE come from the germline V gene. CDR3 length equals 15 residues. Unmatched junction bases numbered 3, after V lost 0 bases and J lost 1 base. CDR3: CASSLDDRDNYGYTF. Written as DNA, the CDR3 is TGTGCCAGCAGCTTGGACGACAGGGATAACTATGGCTACACCTTC.

The chain has TRBV7-9 and TRBJ2-7; 12 bases are a match to TRBD2. Per the germline V gene, CDR1 is SEHNR and CDR2 is FQNEAQ (reference sequence). The CDR3 is made up of 16 amino acids. With 6 bases clipped from V and 0 bases from J, the junction kept 6 bases outside the gene matches. The CDR3 region is CASRLTSGGLSYEQYF. The CDR3 bases are TGTGCCAGCAGGTTGACTAGCGGGGGTCTCTCCTACGAGCAGTACTTC.

The V gene is TRBV11-2, the J gene TRBJ1-2; 9 bases are shared with TRBD1. CDR3 length equals 16 residues. V shed 1 base and J 5 bases; nucleotides not matched to a gene: 8. In germline, CDR1 is SGHAT, CDR2 FQNNGV. The CDR3 region has the DNA TGTGCCAGCAGCTTAGCCGGACAGGGGCCAGAGTATGGCTACACCTTC. This gives the protein CASSLAGQGPEYGYTF.

This sequence joins TRBV7-6 and TRBJ1-2; 8 bases are a match to TRBD1. V was pared by 2 bases and J by 5 bases, with 13 bases of the junction left unmatched. Germline V CDR1 and CDR2: SGHVS, FNYEAQ. This CDR3 has 17 residues. CDR3 protein: CASSLLGQGAIPYGYTF. The CDR3 DNA reads TGTGCCAGCAGCTTATTAGGGCAGGGGGCGATTCCGTATGGCTACACCTTC.

This clone was counted a single time. The chain couples TRBV9 to TRBJ1-4; the D is unclear. Germline V lookup: CDR1 SGDLS, CDR2 YYNGEE. The CDR3 has 15 amino acids. Trimming removed 0 bases from V and 3 bases from J, with 9 bases in between. The chain's CDR3 is CASSVGGSANEKLFF. DNA for the CDR3: TGTGCCAGCAGCGTAGGCGGTTCTGCTAATGAAAAACTGTTTTTT.

This chain uses TRBV6-5 with TRBJ2-3, with 9 nucleotides matching TRBD1. The CDR3 consists of 14 residues. V dropped 2 bases and J dropped 4; count of bases not matched to a gene: 1. Germline CDR1 and CDR2: MNHEY and SVGAGI. The CDR3 is CASSYRTGADTQYF. The CDR3 nucleotides read TGTGCCAGCAGTTACCGGACAGGGGCAGATACGCAGTATTTT.

This clone has only one observation. The chain's CDR3 is CASSFLGTGLGEETQYF. The CDR3 nucleotides read TGTGCCAGCAGCTTCCTCGGGACAGGGTTGGGCGAAGAGACCCAGTACTTC. The genes are TRBV7-9 and TRBJ2-5; 9 nucleotides agree with TRBD1. CDR1 is SEHNR, CDR2 FQNEAQ, per germline (reference sequence). V gave up 3 bases and J gave up 3 bases; unmatched junction bases: 11. This CDR3 spans 17 amino acids.

J is TRBJ1-6 and V is TRBV9; 7 bases agree with TRBD1. Germline V gene data show CDR1 as SGDLS and CDR2 as YYNGEE. V trimming: 4 bases; J trimming: 10 bases; junction bases outside the gene matches: 8. CDR3 size: 14 residues. The CDR3 spells CASSPRGEGSPLHF. In DNA form, the CDR3 reads TGTGCCAGCAGCCCCAGGGGGGAAGGATCACCCCTCCACTTT.

Of note for this clone: Distinct nucleotide sequences in the sample also encode this CDR3. The gene calls are TRBV9 and TRBJ2-1; a weak D match, TRBD2 (5 bases). Trimming took off 2 bases at V and 3 bases at J, with 9 bases between the two ends. The CDR3 contains 14 residues. Germline CDR1 SGDLS, CDR2 YYNGEE. The CDR3 spells CASSVSGDYNEQFF. In DNA, the CDR3 is TGTGCCAGCAGCGTTTCCGGGGACTACAATGAGCAGTTCTTC.

The chain is built from TRBV5-4 and TRBJ2-7, with 7 bases that match TRBD1. CDR1 and CDR2 from the germline V gene are SGHNT and YYREEE (reference sequence). The trim removed 2 bases at V and 1 base at J, leaving 3 bases unmatched. The length of the CDR3 is 14 residues. The CDR3 here is CASSFRDRSYEQYF. Here the CDR3 DNA reads TGTGCCAGCAGCTTCCGGGACAGATCCTACGAGCAGTACTTC.

The chain has TRBV7-8 and TRBJ1-1; perhaps TRBD1 as D (5 bases). The CDR3 runs to 14 residues. V was trimmed by 1 base and J by 1 base, leaving 7 bases between them. Germline-derived CDR1 and CDR2 are SGHVS and FQNEAQ. This chain's CDR3 is CASSLVRANTEAFF. The CDR3 DNA reads as TGTGCCAGCAGCTTAGTCAGGGCGAACACTGAAGCTTTCTTT.